This TCR beta chain was recorded in a study of T cell responses to AZD1222 COVID-19 vaccine (dated by TCRdb to the early 2020s). General notes on the study: AZD1222 recipients given second doses at about 4 weeks or at about 12 weeks were pooled, since spike-specific TCR depth and breadth were not found to differ between the two schedules. TCR sequencing covered over 230 trial participants: 200 to 220 given two doses of AZD1222 and about 26 given two doses of MenACWY control vaccine. Trial participants were enrolled by age into 18-55, 56-69 and 70-plus year subgroups, with roughly 150, 30 and 60 TCR-sequenced participants respectively. What the study reported, not specific to this receptor: Spike-specific TCR breadth and depth rose significantly after two AZD1222 doses compared with day 0 and with MenACWY recipients. The 56-69-year group was small, and its depth increase did not reach significance, likely because of low power. Because no samples from the day 14 peak response were available, repertoires could be characterized only after the peak T cell response. The vaccine-associated CD4 TCRs covered the entire spike protein, and the dominant responses fell in regions 160-218 and 743-854. Participants were mostly white British, with more females than males. The authors suggested clonal diversity may have been underestimated. Reportedly, close to half of the unique spike-specific TCRs recognized epitopes lying outside the regions that are mutated in the B.1.351 and B.1.1.7 variants. Only a handful of AZD1222 recipients were SARS-CoV-2 seropositive at baseline, limiting conclusions about previously exposed vaccinees.

This sample's time point label indicates: baseline before first vaccination. Samples from vaccinated people were obtained from the UK trials COV001 and COV002, which included a single-blind randomized controlled phase 2/3 trial of AZD1222 (ChAdOx1 nCoV-19) in healthy adults. For TCRbeta chain sequencing, PBMC samples were collected from trial participants at day 0 and at day 28 after the second dose. The CDR3 regions of human TCRbeta chains were analyzed by immunosequencing. As for how the authors treated the data: TCRs in the repertoires were compared against a reference library of SARS-CoV-2-specific TCRs that had been generated with the MIRA antigen-specificity platform. Breadth meant the fraction of unique TCRs that were SARS-CoV-2-associated, whereas depth meant the fraction of total T cells that were SARS-CoV-2-associated. Using the MIRA data, every spike-specific TCR was mapped to the spike region that the TCR reacted to and assigned to either a CD4 or a CD8 class. Log10-transformed breadth and depth values were compared by one-way ANOVA with Sidak's multiple comparisons tests. TCRdb stores this immuneACCESS table with in-frame sequences only. Part of the clones is absent; in the studies checked, under half of the shortfall reflects unresolved V genes, and no reason is known for the rest. V and J calls and clone size are those listed in that table; D and trimming were worked out from the DNA. The sample yields some 96,000 clones; 89% were counted once. Of the sample, over 2% is held by the ten largest clones.

Of note for this clone: It lacks a known antigen. Per-base qualities were not stored, and no clone one base away is much larger.

The germline V gene encodes CDR1 SGHAT and CDR2 FQNNGV. Measured from the cysteine to the phenylalanine, the CDR3 is 16 residues long. Only the CDR3 DNA stays, 48 bases, in frame from base 1. V sheds 2 bases and J sheds 4 bases, leaving 14 bases between their ends. The sample was peripheral blood, taken on day 0 of AZD1222 vaccination. The sequence joins TRBV11-2 to TRBJ2-2, with an unclear D gene assignment. The source is an adult in good health. The DNA is as follows: TGTGCCAGCAGCTTAAGAGGAGCGTCGGGCACCGGGGAGCTGTTTTTT. The resulting protein is CASSLRGASGTGELFF.